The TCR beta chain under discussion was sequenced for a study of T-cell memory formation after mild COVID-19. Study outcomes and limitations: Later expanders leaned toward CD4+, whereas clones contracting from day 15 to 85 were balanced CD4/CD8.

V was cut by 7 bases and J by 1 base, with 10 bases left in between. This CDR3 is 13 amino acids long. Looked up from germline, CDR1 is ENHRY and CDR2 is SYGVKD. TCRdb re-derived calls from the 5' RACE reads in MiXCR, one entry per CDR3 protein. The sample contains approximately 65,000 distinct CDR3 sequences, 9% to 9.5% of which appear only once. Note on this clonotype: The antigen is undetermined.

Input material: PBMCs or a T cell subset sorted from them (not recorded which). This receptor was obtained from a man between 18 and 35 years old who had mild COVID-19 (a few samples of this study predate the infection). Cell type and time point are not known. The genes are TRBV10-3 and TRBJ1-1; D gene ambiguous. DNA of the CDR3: TGTGCCATCACCGGCGGGCAGAACACTGAAGCTTTCTTT. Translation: CAITGGQNTEAFF.